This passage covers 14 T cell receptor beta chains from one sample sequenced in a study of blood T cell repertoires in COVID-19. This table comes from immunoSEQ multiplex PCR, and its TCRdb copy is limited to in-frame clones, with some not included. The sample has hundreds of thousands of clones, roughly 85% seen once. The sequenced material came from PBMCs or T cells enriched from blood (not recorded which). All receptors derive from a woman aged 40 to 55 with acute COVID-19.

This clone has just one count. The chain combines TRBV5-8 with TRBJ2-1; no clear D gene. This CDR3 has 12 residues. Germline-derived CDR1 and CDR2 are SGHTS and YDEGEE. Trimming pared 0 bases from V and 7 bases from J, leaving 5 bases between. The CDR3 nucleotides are TGTGCCAGCAGCTTGGTTTCAAATGAGCAGTTCTTC. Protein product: CASSLVSNEQFF.

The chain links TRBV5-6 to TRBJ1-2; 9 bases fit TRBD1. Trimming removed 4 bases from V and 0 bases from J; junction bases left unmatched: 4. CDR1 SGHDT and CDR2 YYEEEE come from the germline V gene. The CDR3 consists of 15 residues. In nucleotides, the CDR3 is TGTGCCAGCAGCACGGGACAGGGAGCTAACTATGGCTACACCTTC. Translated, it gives CASSTGQGANYGYTF.

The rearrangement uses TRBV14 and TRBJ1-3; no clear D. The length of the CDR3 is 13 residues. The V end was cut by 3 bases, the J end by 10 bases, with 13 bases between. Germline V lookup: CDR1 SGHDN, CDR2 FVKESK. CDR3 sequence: CASSHTAGITIYF. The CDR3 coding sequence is TGTGCCAGCAGCCATACAGCAGGAATAACCATATATTTT.

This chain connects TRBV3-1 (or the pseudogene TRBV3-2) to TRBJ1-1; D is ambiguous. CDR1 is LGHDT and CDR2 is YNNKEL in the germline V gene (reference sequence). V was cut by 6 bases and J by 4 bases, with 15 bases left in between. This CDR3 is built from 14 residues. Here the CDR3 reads CASRQNSAGTEAFF. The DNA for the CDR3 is TGTGCCAGCAGGCAAAACAGCGCGGGCACTGAAGCTTTCTTT.

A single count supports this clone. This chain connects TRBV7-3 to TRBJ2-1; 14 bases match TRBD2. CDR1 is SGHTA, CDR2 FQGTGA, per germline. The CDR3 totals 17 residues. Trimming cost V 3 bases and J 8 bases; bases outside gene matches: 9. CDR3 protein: CASSFGLAGGPGDEQFF. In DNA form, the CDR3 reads TGTGCCAGCAGCTTCGGACTAGCGGGAGGCCCAGGGGATGAGCAGTTCTTC.

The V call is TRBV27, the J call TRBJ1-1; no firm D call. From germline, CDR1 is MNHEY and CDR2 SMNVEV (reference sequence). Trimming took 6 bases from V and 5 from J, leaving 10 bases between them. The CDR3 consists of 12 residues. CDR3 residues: CASRRGLTEAFF. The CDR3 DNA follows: TGTGCCAGCAGGCGCGGGCTGACTGAAGCTTTCTTT.

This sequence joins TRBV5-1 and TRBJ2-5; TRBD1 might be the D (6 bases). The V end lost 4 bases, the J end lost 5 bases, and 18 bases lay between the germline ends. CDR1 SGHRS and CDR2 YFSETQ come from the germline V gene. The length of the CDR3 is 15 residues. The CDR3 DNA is TGCGCCAGCAGCCCAGGTGGGGGCGCCGGGGAGACCCAGTACTTC. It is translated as CASSPGGGAGETQYF.

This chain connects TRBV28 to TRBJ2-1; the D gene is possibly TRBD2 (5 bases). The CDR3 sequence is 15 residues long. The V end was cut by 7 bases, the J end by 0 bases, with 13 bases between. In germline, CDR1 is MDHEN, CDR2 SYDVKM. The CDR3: CASNPADRSYNEQFF. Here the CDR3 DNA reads TGTGCCAGCAACCCAGCGGACCGCTCCTACAATGAGCAGTTCTTC.

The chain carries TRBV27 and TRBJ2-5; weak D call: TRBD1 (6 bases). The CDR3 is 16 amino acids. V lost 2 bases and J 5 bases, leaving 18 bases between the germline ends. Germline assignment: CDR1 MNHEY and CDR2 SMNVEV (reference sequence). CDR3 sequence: CASSLIPDSVRETQYF. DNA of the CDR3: TGTGCCAGCAGTTTAATACCGGACAGTGTGAGGGAGACCCAGTACTTC.

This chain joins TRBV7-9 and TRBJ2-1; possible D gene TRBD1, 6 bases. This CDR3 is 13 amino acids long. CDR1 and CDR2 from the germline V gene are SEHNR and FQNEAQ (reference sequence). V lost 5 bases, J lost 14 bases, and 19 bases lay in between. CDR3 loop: CASSLLGQSSEFF. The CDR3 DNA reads TGTGCCAGCAGCCTACTCGGACAGTCGTCCGAGTTCTTC.

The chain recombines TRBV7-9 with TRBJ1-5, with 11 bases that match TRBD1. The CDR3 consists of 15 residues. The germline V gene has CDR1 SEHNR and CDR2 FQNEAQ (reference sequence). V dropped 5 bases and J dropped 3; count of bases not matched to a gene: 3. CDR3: CASSRDRGSNQPQHF. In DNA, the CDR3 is TGTGCCAGCAGCCGGGACAGGGGGTCCAATCAGCCCCAGCATTTT.

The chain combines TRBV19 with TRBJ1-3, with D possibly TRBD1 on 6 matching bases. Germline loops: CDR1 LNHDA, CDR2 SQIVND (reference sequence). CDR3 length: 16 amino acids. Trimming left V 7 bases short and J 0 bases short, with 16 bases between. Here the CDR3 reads CASTRWAGDSGNTIYF. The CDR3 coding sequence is TGTGCCAGTACCCGCTGGGCAGGGGACTCTGGAAACACCATATATTTT. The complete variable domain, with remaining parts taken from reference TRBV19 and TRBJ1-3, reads DGGITQSPKYLFRKEGQNVTLSCEQNLNHDAMYWYRQDPGQGLRLIYYSQIVNDFQKGDIAEGYSVSREKKESFPLTVTSAQKNPTAFYLCASTRWAGDSGNTIYFGEGSWLTVV.

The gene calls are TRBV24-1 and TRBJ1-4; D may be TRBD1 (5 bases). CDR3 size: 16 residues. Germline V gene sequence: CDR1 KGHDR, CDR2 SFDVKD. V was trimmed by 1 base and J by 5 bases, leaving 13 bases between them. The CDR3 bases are TGTGCCACCAGTGATTTCCGGCAGGGCCCGAATGAAAAACTGTTTTTT. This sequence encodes CATSDFRQGPNEKLFF.

Written as DNA, the CDR3 is TGCGCCAGCAGCTTCGATAATTCACCCCTCCACTTT. It codes for CASSFDNSPLHF. This rearrangement joins TRBV5-1 to TRBJ1-6; D is uncertain. CDR3 length: 12 amino acids. The V and J ends lost 2 bases and 5 bases respectively, with 2 bases between them. Germline V gene data show CDR1 as SGHRS and CDR2 as YFSETQ.